This T cell receptor (beta chain) was found in a study of cytomegalovirus exposure and HLA in healthy donors. A remark on this clone: Its specificity is not known.

PCR primers comprised 60 Vbeta and 13 Jbeta primers. Clones were read by immunoSEQ multiplex PCR, and TCRdb kept only the in-frame ones, dropping some. Counted here are about 160,000 clones, around 81% occurring once; the ten biggest clones make up around 1%. Study results and limitations: Relative to equally common others, HLA-associated TCR beta chains showed greater clonal expansion in a later analysis. A link between a missense DCLRE1C variant and TCR beta V- and J-gene trimming emerged from a later analysis.

Germline-derived CDR1 and CDR2 are MDHEN and SYDVKM. The CDR3 sequence is 16 residues long. V was trimmed by 2 bases and J by 2 bases, leaving 15 bases between them. The sequencing input was PBMCs. The receptor's source is a woman aged 40 to 50 in good health and CMV-seronegative. V gene TRBV28 combines with J gene TRBJ1-2; possible D gene TRBD1, 6 bases. CDR3: CASSLAAGGGNYGYTF. DNA for the CDR3: TGTGCCAGCAGTTTAGCAGCCGGGGGGGGCAACTATGGCTACACCTTC.